One sample yielded the 26 T cell receptor beta chains listed below, sequenced in a study of blood T cell repertoires in COVID-19. The method was immunoSEQ multiplex PCR; TCRdb's version includes in-frame clones alone and lacks a portion of them. This table holds about 480,000 clones, about 91% found once. Material: peripheral blood. Every receptor here comes from a man aged 18 to 30 with COVID-19, enrolled during active disease.

The CDR3 reads CASSPGVAGAPYEQYF. CDR3 coding DNA: TGCGCCAGCAGCCCCGGGGTTGCGGGGGCCCCCTACGAGCAGTACTTC. V usage is TRBV5-1 and J usage is TRBJ2-7; weak D call: TRBD2 (7 bases). V lost 4 bases to trimming and J lost 2 bases, with 19 bases between them. The CDR3 loop spans 16 amino acids. CDR1 and CDR2 from the germline V gene are SGHRS and YFSETQ.

The chain is built from TRBV11-3 and TRBJ2-7; 14 bases are shared with TRBD2. Germline CDR1 SGHNT, CDR2 YENEEA. With V trimmed by 0 bases and J by 2 bases, 6 bases remained unmatched. This CDR3 is built from 18 residues. The CDR3 protein is CASSLEGGLAGGAYEQYF. The CDR3 nucleotides read TGTGCCAGCAGCTTAGAAGGAGGACTAGCGGGAGGAGCCTACGAGCAGTACTTC. The variable domain in full, completed from reference TRBV11-3 and TRBJ2-7, reads EAGVVQSPRYKIIEKKQPVAFWCNPISGHNTLYWYLQNLGQGPELLIRYENEEAVDDSQLPKDRFSAERLKGVDSTLKIQPAELGDSAVYLCASSLEGGLAGGAYEQYFGPGTRLTVT.

The V call is TRBV9, the J call TRBJ2-2; 11 nucleotides align to TRBD2. The CDR3 is 14 residues long. Germline CDR1 reads SGDLS; CDR2 reads YYNGEE. V dropped 2 bases and J dropped 6; count of bases not matched to a gene: 0. This CDR3 reads CASSVSGGAGELFF. The CDR3 DNA reads TGTGCCAGCAGCGTTAGCGGGGGGGCCGGGGAGCTGTTTTTT.

The V call is TRBV5-1, the J call TRBJ1-5, with D unclear. The CDR3 has 14 amino acids. The germline V gene encodes CDR1 SGHRS and CDR2 YFSETQ. V was cut by 0 bases and J by 6 bases, with 10 bases left in between. The CDR3 spells CASSLALSGQPQHF. CDR3 nucleotides: TGCGCCAGCAGCTTGGCTCTCTCCGGTCAGCCCCAGCATTTT.

This clone has only one observation. V is TRBV24-1 and J is TRBJ2-1, with a possible D match to TRBD2 (6 bases). The germline V gene encodes CDR1 KGHDR and CDR2 SFDVKD. The V end lost 1 base, the J end lost 12 bases, and 21 bases lay between the germline ends. This CDR3 contains 16 residues. CDR3 in amino acids: CATSDLGGNQLRGQFF. CDR3 DNA: TGTGCCACCAGTGATTTAGGCGGGAACCAGCTACGGGGGCAGTTCTTC.

The V and J genes are TRBV5-8 and TRBJ1-4, with unresolved D. Looked up from germline, CDR1 is SGHTS and CDR2 is YDEGEE. Trimming removed 0 bases at V and 8 bases at J, with 5 bases between. The CDR3 consists of 12 residues. Here the CDR3 reads CASSLVGEKLFF. CDR3 DNA sequence: TGTGCCAGCAGCTTGGTCGGGGAAAAACTGTTTTTT. The full variable domain, with the rest looked up from reference TRBV5-8 and TRBJ1-4, is EAGVTQSPTHLIKTRGQQATLRCSPISGHTSVYWYQQALGLGLQFLLWYDEGEERNRGNFPPRFSGRQFPNYSSELNVNALELEDSALYLCASSLVGEKLFFGSGTQLSVL.

The rearrangement uses TRBV11-2 and TRBJ2-5, with 9 bases that match TRBD2. Germline CDR1 SGHAT, CDR2 FQNNGV. This CDR3 comprises 17 residues. Unmatched junction bases numbered 13, after V lost 4 bases and J lost 4 bases. The CDR3 loop reads CASSSGSGTSFGETQYF. As DNA, the CDR3 is TGTGCCAGCAGCTCTGGGAGCGGGACTAGCTTCGGAGAGACCCAGTACTTC.

CDR3 bases: TGCGCCAGCAGCCAAGTACAAGGGGGCCTCGGCAATCAGCCCCAGCATTTT. It yields the protein CASSQVQGGLGNQPQHF. The rearrangement uses TRBV4-1 and TRBJ1-5; 7 nucleotides line up with TRBD1. CDR1 is MGHRA and CDR2 is YSYEKL in the germline V gene. V trimming: 1 base; J trimming: 2 bases; junction bases outside the gene matches: 8. This CDR3 comprises 17 residues.

The chain joins TRBV11-2 to TRBJ2-5, with D perhaps TRBD2 (6 bases). Germline values: CDR1 SGHAT, CDR2 FQNNGV. The CDR3 sequence is 14 residues long. With 1 base removed from V and 6 bases from J, the gap between germline ends came to 12 bases. This CDR3 reads CASSLVGTFQTQYF. The DNA of the CDR3 is TGTGCCAGCAGCTTAGTGGGGACTTTCCAGACCCAGTACTTC.

This sequence joins TRBV27 and TRBJ2-1, with 7 bases lining up with TRBD2. The CDR3 spans 15 residues. Germline trimming cut 2 bases from V and 3 bases from J; bases unmatched to any gene: 4. Germline assignment: CDR1 MNHEY and CDR2 SMNVEV (reference sequence). CDR3 coding DNA: TGTGCCAGCAGTTTAGCGGGAGTTTTCTACAATGAGCAGTTCTTC. Translating it yields CASSLAGVFYNEQFF.

V gene TRBV6-1 combines with J gene TRBJ1-4; D is unresolved. The CDR3 has 17 amino acids. Deletions cut 3 bases from V and 5 bases from J, with 19 bases between. CDR1 and CDR2 (germline): MNHNS, SASEGT. DNA for the CDR3: TGTGCCAGCAGTGAGGCGAGGGTCTTCCAGCAAAATGAAAAACTGTTTTTT. Protein: CASSEARVFQQNEKLFF.

V is TRBV4-2 and J is TRBJ2-5; 7 bases agree with TRBD2. The CDR3 is 12 amino acids. The V gene's germline CDR1 is LGHNA and CDR2 YNFKEQ. V shed 1 base and J 7 bases; nucleotides not matched to a gene: 0. CDR3 bases: TGTGCCAGCAGCCAAGGGGAGGGGACCCAGTACTTC. Translated: CASSQGEGTQYF.

The rearrangement uses TRBV12-5 and TRBJ2-3; a weak D match, TRBD2 (5 bases). This CDR3 has 14 residues. V lost 6 bases and J 2 bases, leaving 12 bases between the germline ends. Germline V gives CDR1 LGHNT, CDR2 FRNRAP. The CDR3 nucleotides read TGTGCTAGTGGCTTCGAGGGCCCCACAGATACGCAGTATTTT. Translation: CASGFEGPTDTQYF.

J is TRBJ2-1 and V is TRBV5-4, with TRBD1 matching over 8 bases. Per germline, CDR1 SGHNT and CDR2 YYREEE (reference sequence). The CDR3 length is 17 residues. Unmatched junction bases numbered 9, after V lost 0 bases and J lost 4 bases. CDR3 sequence: CASSLGGTGIGYNEQFF. CDR3 DNA sequence: TGTGCCAGCAGCTTGGGGGGGACAGGTATCGGATACAATGAGCAGTTCTTC.

The J gene is TRBJ1-5, the V gene TRBV6-5; unclear D gene. The CDR3 length is 13 residues. Germline V lookup: CDR1 MNHEY, CDR2 SVGAGI. V was pared by 8 bases and J by 6 bases, with 14 bases between. CDR3 DNA: TGTGCCAGCGGTACAGTCGATAGTCAGCCCCAGCATTTT. It codes for CASGTVDSQPQHF.

In its sample, this clone was seen once. The chain joins TRBV27 to TRBJ2-2, with a weak D call TRBD1 (5 bases). Trimming removed 5 bases from V and 3 bases from J, with 10 bases in between. CDR3 length equals 14 residues. CDR1 MNHEY and CDR2 SMNVEV come from the germline V gene (reference sequence). The chain's CDR3 is CASSPLRDTGELFF. The CDR3 DNA follows: TGTGCCAGCAGTCCTCTCAGGGACACCGGGGAGCTGTTTTTT.

The chain joins TRBV5-1 to TRBJ2-7, with 12 nucleotides matching TRBD2. The CDR3 spans 13 residues. Germline V gives CDR1 SGHRS, CDR2 YFSETQ. Losses at the gene ends were 4 bases for V and 7 bases for J; bases not matched to a gene: 3. CDR3 sequence: CASSGLAGFEQYF. CDR3 sequence (DNA): TGCGCCAGCAGCGGACTAGCGGGGTTTGAGCAGTACTTC.

This clone was recorded only once. Here the CDR3 reads CASSLDSRTEAFF. The CDR3 nucleotides are TGTGCCAGCAGCTTAGACAGTCGGACTGAAGCTTTCTTT. This chain uses TRBV7-9 with TRBJ1-1; D ambiguous. Germline values: CDR1 SEHNR, CDR2 FQNEAQ (reference sequence). This CDR3 is built from 13 residues. The V end was cut by 1 base, the J end by 5 bases, with 8 bases between.

As for this clone: The junction differs from germline at one of its ends, possibly a read error. This chain uses TRBV7-7 with TRBJ2-5, with 9 bases that match TRBD1. The germline gives CDR1 SSHAT, CDR2 FNYEAQ (reference sequence). This CDR3 region has 16 residues. Here the CDR3 reads CASSLGQGWEAETQYF. CDR3 bases: TGTGCTAGCAGCCTCGGACAGGGGTGGGAAGCAGAGACCCAGTACTTC. The variable domain in full, completed from reference TRBV7-7 and TRBJ2-5, reads GAGVSQSPRYKVTKRGQDVTLRCDPISSHATLYWYQQALGQGPEFLTYFNYEAQPDKSGLPSDRFSAERPEGSISTLTIQRTEQRDSAMYRCASSLGQGWEAETQYFGPGTRLLVL.

This rearrangement joins TRBV18 to TRBJ1-3; TRBD1 matches at 9 bases. The CDR3 consists of 17 residues. The V and J ends lost 6 bases and 2 bases, in that order; junction bases with no gene match: 11. Germline loops: CDR1 KGHSH, CDR2 LQKENI. The CDR3 DNA follows: TGTGCCAGCTCTGCGGGCCGGGGACAGGGCCCTGGAAACACCATATATTTT. It codes for CASSAGRGQGPGNTIYF.

The genes are TRBV5-4 and TRBJ2-7; 10 bases are a match to TRBD1. Trimming at V came to 1 base and at J to 4 bases, leaving 5 bases not matched to a gene. The CDR3 has 15 residues. CDR1 is SGHNT, CDR2 YYREEE, per germline (reference sequence). CDR3 in DNA: TGTGCCAGCAGCTTGCCGGGACAGGGGCGGTACGAGCAGTACTTC. This translates into CASSLPGQGRYEQYF.

The chain has TRBV19 and TRBJ2-3; no firm D call. The CDR3 length is 13 residues. The V and J ends lost 3 bases and 1 base respectively, with 5 bases between them. The germline V gene encodes CDR1 LNHDA and CDR2 SQIVND (reference sequence). CDR3 sequence (DNA): TGTGCCAGTAGTATTATTGGCACAGATACGCAGTATTTT. As protein: CASSIIGTDTQYF.

The V gene is TRBV11-1, the J gene TRBJ2-3; 9 bases fit TRBD1. This CDR3 contains 15 residues. The germline gives CDR1 SGHAT, CDR2 FQDESV (reference sequence). V shed 6 bases and J 7 bases; nucleotides not matched to a gene: 11. The chain's CDR3 is CASSPWDRVNHTQYF. The CDR3, as DNA: TGTGCCAGCAGTCCCTGGGACAGGGTTAATCATACGCAGTATTTT.

This chain connects TRBV19 to TRBJ2-3, with a tentative D call TRBD2 (7 bases). V gave up 10 bases and J gave up 1 base, with 12 bases separating them. The CDR3 totals 13 residues. The germline V gene has CDR1 LNHDA and CDR2 SQIVND (reference sequence). The CDR3 nucleotides read TGTGCCATCGGGGGGCGGGGCACAGATACGCAGTATTTT. Its protein product is CAIGGRGTDTQYF.

The chain carries TRBV19 and TRBJ1-6, with a tentative D call TRBD1 (6 bases). Trimming shortened V by 7 bases and J by 0 bases, and 13 bases separated the two germline ends. CDR3 length: 16 amino acids. Germline V gene data show CDR1 as LNHDA and CDR2 as SQIVND (reference sequence). The CDR3 DNA sequence: TGTGCCAGTAAGCAGGGGCCAAGCTCCTATAATTCACCCCTCCACTTT. It encodes CASKQGPSSYNSPLHF.

This chain joins TRBV11-2 and TRBJ2-7; 12 nucleotides line up with TRBD1. The germline CDR1 and CDR2 sequences are SGHAT and FQNNGV. V lost 4 bases and J lost 5; bases outside the gene matches: 6. The CDR3 is 15 residues long. CDR3 nucleotide sequence: TGTGCCAGCAGCTACGAGGGACAGGGGGCGGACGAGCAGTACTTC. Translating it yields CASSYEGQGADEQYF.